This T cell receptor beta chain was documented in a study of T-cell reconstitution after alpha-beta-depleted transplantation in children. Unique molecular identifiers were used in preparing the TCRbeta library. TCRdb recomputed calls from the PCR reads with MiXCR, one row per CDR3 protein. The sample lists 210,000 or so distinct CDR3 sequences, 11% occurring once. The CDR3 runs 14 residues. Looked up from germline, CDR1 is LGHDT and CDR2 is YNNKEL (reference sequence). The ends were cut back, 4 bases at V and 6 bases at J, with 12 bases in the middle. This clonotype was counted at least ten times. The receptor was isolated from a child younger than two with acute myeloid leukemia, due to receive a stem cell transplant. The material was PBMCs, obtained before TCRalphabeta/CD19-depleted stem cell transplant. V and J are TRBV3-1 and TRBJ1-4; TRBD1 might be the D (5 bases). The CDR3: CASSPGLNDEKLFF. The CDR3 bases are TGTGCCAGCAGCCCGGGACTGAATGATGAAAAACTGTTTTTT.